This TCR beta chain was retrieved from a study of T cell repertoires in cytomegalovirus infection. In the study overall: Epitope selection comprised recently identified HLA-C-restricted CMV epitopes and well-studied HLA-B-restricted CMV epitopes. Study-wide results and limits: CMV-specific HLA-C-restricted TCR beta clonotypes dominated the ex vivo response.

Turning to this clonotype: Its antigen remains unknown.

TCRdb called the reads again in MiXCR, with one record for every CDR3 protein. Altogether about 52,000 distinct CDR3 sequences are present, roughly 21% being singletons, with the ten largest covering around 80%. In germline, CDR1 is SGHVS, CDR2 FQNEAQ. V dropped 1 base and J dropped 1 base, with 10 bases sitting between them. The CDR3 contains 15 residues. The sequence derives from a human donor in good health (CMV status not recorded). Some clones in this sample may be carry-over from other donors' samples. This specimen consisted of CD8+ T cells from cultured PBMCs, obtained from culture after CMV antigen stimulation. The chain couples TRBV7-8 to TRBJ1-1; no clear D. In nucleotides, the CDR3 is TGTGCCAGCAGCTTAGGTCCGGGCGGGAACACTGAAGCTTTCTTT. This encodes CASSLGPGGNTEAFF.